The 14 T cell receptor beta chains in this list originate from one sample, sequenced in a study of blood T cell repertoires in COVID-19. Sequencing used immunoSEQ multiplex PCR; TCRdb keeps in-frame clones, though not all of them. The sample includes a few hundred thousand clones, around 87% of them seen just once. Sequenced: PBMCs or T cells enriched from blood (not recorded which). The receptors derive from a woman in her fifties or sixties who had recovered from COVID-19.

This chain links TRBV3-1 (or the pseudogene TRBV3-2) with TRBJ1-4; tentatively, D is TRBD1 (5 bases). The V gene lost 1 base and the J gene lost 3 bases, with 9 bases spanning the gap. The CDR3 is 15 amino acids. CDR1 and CDR2 (germline): LGHDT, YNNKEL (reference sequence). The CDR3 sequence is CASSQVGGANEKLFF. Here the CDR3 DNA reads TGTGCCAGCAGCCAAGTTGGAGGGGCTAATGAAAAACTGTTTTTT.

The CDR3 bases are TGTGCCAGCAGTTACTCGGCGGATAAGTCCTACGAGCAGTACTTC. This codes for CASSYSADKSYEQYF. The chain links TRBV6-6 to TRBJ2-7; D remains ambiguous. Trimming shortened V by 0 bases and J by 1 base, and 10 bases separated the two germline ends. The CDR3 covers 15 residues. Germline-derived CDR1 and CDR2 are MNHNY and SVGAGI (reference sequence).

With regard to this clone: A much bigger clone sits one base away, suggesting this may be a read error. The chain couples TRBV14 to TRBJ1-1, with 7 bases fitting TRBD1. Unmatched junction bases numbered 3, after V lost 6 bases and J lost 8 bases. CDR1 is SGHDN, CDR2 FVKESK, per germline. The CDR3 runs to 11 residues. The CDR3 spells CASSRQGEAFF. The CDR3 nucleotides read TGTGCCAGCAGTCGACAGGGAGAAGCTTTCTTT.

This clone was seen only a few times. The rearrangement links TRBV2 to TRBJ2-5; 8 bases match TRBD1. The CDR3 is made up of 15 amino acids. V lost 2 bases to trimming and J lost 5 bases; unmatched junction nucleotides: 7. CDR1 SNHLY and CDR2 FYNNEI come from the germline V gene. CDR3 residues: CASSEIANRGETQYF. The DNA for the CDR3 is TGTGCCAGCAGTGAAATAGCAAACAGGGGGGAGACCCAGTACTTC.

CDR3 amino acids: CASRQGRAGGLNEQFF. For the CDR3, the DNA is TGTGCCAGCAGACAGGGTCGAGCGGGAGGACTCAATGAGCAGTTCTTC. This rearrangement joins TRBV7-9 to TRBJ2-1; TRBD2 matches 9 bases. This CDR3 is 16 amino acids long. V was pared by 6 bases and J by 6 bases, with 12 bases of the junction left unmatched. Germline V gene lookup returns CDR1 SEHNR and CDR2 FQNEAQ (reference sequence).

The DNA for the CDR3 is TGTGCCAGCAGCCCTAGGCCGGTAGCGGGACCCTACGAGCAGTACTTC. As protein: CASSPRPVAGPYEQYF. The chain is built from TRBV7-6 and TRBJ2-7; 8 bases are a match to TRBD2. Germline trimming cut 5 bases from V and 2 bases from J; bases unmatched to any gene: 11. CDR3 length equals 16 residues. Germline values: CDR1 SGHVS, CDR2 FNYEAQ.

The V call is TRBV28, the J call TRBJ1-6, with D maybe TRBD1 (6 bases). The CDR3 is made up of 13 amino acids. Germline CDR1 MDHEN, CDR2 SYDVKM. V lost 6 bases and J lost 9, with 12 bases in between. DNA of the CDR3: TGTGCCAGCAGAACAAGACAGGTTTCACCCCTCCACTTT. It yields the protein CASRTRQVSPLHF.

The chain couples TRBV7-2 to TRBJ2-5; D is perhaps TRBD2 (5 bases). The germline gives CDR1 SGHTA, CDR2 FQGNSA. Trimming took off 0 bases at V and 6 bases at J, with 14 bases between the two ends. The CDR3 covers 15 residues. CDR3 nucleotide sequence: TGTGCCAGCAGCTTAGCGCCGGGGAGTGCTCAGACCCAGTACTTC. Its protein is CASSLAPGSAQTQYF.

This rearrangement joins TRBV10-3 to TRBJ2-1; possibly TRBD1 for D (5 bases). This CDR3 is built from 15 residues. Trimming removed 6 bases at V and 12 bases at J, with 24 bases between. Germline V CDR1 and CDR2: ENHRY, SYGVKD. In DNA, the CDR3 is TGTGCCATCAGCCTTATAGAGTCAGTGGTAAGGGGGCAGTTCTTC. It translates to CAISLIESVVRGQFF.

The chain employs TRBV5-6 and TRBJ1-3, with D unclear. Trimming removed 4 bases at V and 0 bases at J, with 8 bases between. Germline loops: CDR1 SGHDT, CDR2 YYEEEE. This CDR3 has 14 amino acids. The CDR3 region has the DNA TGTGCCAGCAGCACAGACCTCTCTGGAAACACCATATATTTT. This translates into CASSTDLSGNTIYF.

The CDR3 here is CASSQVVLTGEAFF. CDR3 nucleotides: TGTGCCAGCAGCCAAGTCGTCCTTACGGGGGAAGCTTTCTTT. This rearrangement joins TRBV3-1 (or the pseudogene TRBV3-2) to TRBJ1-1; no reliable D call. V lost 1 base and J 8 bases, leaving 14 bases between the germline ends. Per the germline V gene, CDR1 is LGHDT and CDR2 is YNNKEL (reference sequence). The CDR3 is made up of 14 amino acids.

This chain links TRBV28 with TRBJ1-2; D may be TRBD1 (5 bases). V lost 6 bases and J 10 bases, leaving 12 bases between the germline ends. The length of the CDR3 is 11 residues. CDR1 is MDHEN and CDR2 is SYDVKM in the germline V gene. DNA for the CDR3: TGTGCCAGCAGAGACCACAGGCCCTACACCTTC. Translation gives CASRDHRPYTF.

The V gene is TRBV4-3, the J gene TRBJ1-1; perhaps TRBD1 as D (5 bases). V lost 3 bases and J 0 bases, leaving 11 bases between the germline ends. The CDR3 is 15 amino acids. The germline gives CDR1 LGHNA, CDR2 YSLEER. The CDR3 sequence: CASSQADSMNTEAFF. In nucleotides, the CDR3 is TGCGCCAGCAGCCAGGCCGACAGCATGAACACTGAAGCTTTCTTT.

This rearrangement joins TRBV6-5 to TRBJ1-4; 8 nucleotides agree with TRBD1. Germline V gives CDR1 MNHEY, CDR2 SVGAGI. Germline trimming cut 6 bases from V and 7 bases from J; bases unmatched to any gene: 7. The CDR3 loop spans 14 amino acids. The CDR3 protein is CASRDRVWSEKLFF. The CDR3 DNA sequence: TGTGCCAGCAGGGACAGGGTATGGAGTGAAAAACTGTTTTTT.